This T cell receptor beta chain was documented in a study of monozygotic twins with inflammatory bowel disease. The CDR3 has 16 amino acids. Germline V lookup: CDR1 LNHDA, CDR2 SQIVND (reference sequence). Study observations and caveats: The data gave no support to a single strong IBD-associated signal or clonotype.

From its re-call of the 5' RACE reads, TCRdb lists each CDR3 protein once, without DNA. This table lists 190,000 or so distinct CDR3 sequences. Comments on this clonotype: What it binds is not known.

Specimen: blood. The V and J genes are TRBV19 and TRBJ2-3; TCRdb indicates TRBD1, and absent DNA this call remains unverified. This sequence originates from a human donor with ulcerative colitis or Crohn's disease, or a healthy co-twin of an affected twin (not recorded which). The CDR3 sequence is CASSPTDRHGTDTQYF.